These T cell receptor beta chains were read from a single sample in a study of blood T cell repertoires in COVID-19. The protocol was immunoSEQ multiplex PCR, while the TCRdb copy is restricted to in-frame clones and leaves out a portion. The sample has over 200,000 clones, roughly 87% seen once; the top ten hold about 12%. Sequencing was performed on peripheral blood. The receptor source for this set is a woman between 18 and 29 years old who had recovered from COVID-19. Each CDR3 is given with its conserved first and last residue. D genes are given only for firm matches. Where a row states a size, it is once, few, many or the class of an expanded clone; other rows omit it.

TRBJ2-5	TRBV7-2	NA	NA	TGTGCCAGCAGCTTTCAGGGTGGGGGGGAGACCCAGTACTTC	CASSFQGGGETQYF
TRBJ1-5	TRBV24-1	NA	NA	TGTGCCACCAGTGATCGAGGCAGGGTGAAGGGCGGACAACTTAATCAGCCCCAGCATTTT	CATSDRGRVKGGQLNQPQHF
TRBJ2-7	TRBV7-2	NA	TRBD1	TGTGCCAGCAGCGCAAGAGGGACAGGGATCTACGAGCAGTACTTC	CASSARGTGIYEQYF
TRBJ2-1	TRBV27	few	TRBD2	TGTGCCAGCAGTCGAACTAGCGGGGGGGTCAATGAGCAGTTCTTC	CASSRTSGGVNEQFF
TRBJ1-3	TRBV28	NA	NA	TGTGCCAGCAGTAGACAGAGCTCTGGAAACACCATATATTTT	CASSRQSSGNTIYF
TRBJ2-1	TRBV19	once	NA	TGTGCCAGTAGTATAGGATCCGGTCGCCCCTACAATGAGCAGTTCTTC	CASSIGSGRPYNEQFF
TRBJ1-1	TRBV7-3	NA	NA	TGTGCCAGCCGCTCACTCATGAACACTGAAGCTTTCTTT	CASRSLMNTEAFF
TRBJ2-7	TRBV12-5	NA	NA	TGTGCTAGTGGTTTAGGACTCGGGGTGTACGAGCAGTACTTC	CASGLGLGVYEQYF
TRBJ2-1	TRBV19	NA	TRBD1	TGTGCCAGTAGCTCGACAGGGTACAATGAGCAGTTCTTC	CASSSTGYNEQFF
TRBJ2-2	TRBV9	once	NA	TGTGCCAGCAGCCCCCGGACAGTCCTCACCGGGGAGCTGTTTTTT	CASSPRTVLTGELFF
TRBJ2-1	TRBV5-5	once	NA	TGTGCCAGCACCTACTCCTACAATGAGCAGTTCTTC	CASTYSYNEQFF
TRBJ2-3	TRBV14	NA	TRBD2	TGTGCCAGCAGCCTAGCGGGGGGAGATACGCAGTATTTT	CASSLAGGDTQYF
TRBJ2-5	TRBV19	NA	TRBD2	TGTGCCAGTAGTATCCTAGCGGGGTCGGAGACCCAGTACTTC	CASSILAGSETQYF
TRBJ2-7	TRBV28	NA	NA	TGTGCCACCCAGGGACTCCGGACCTACGAGCAGTACTTC	CATQGLRTYEQYF
TRBJ1-2	TRBV12-3/TRBV12-4	NA	TRBD1	TGTGCCAGCAGTTCAAACAGGGGCCCTGGCTACACCTTC	CASSSNRGPGYTF
TRBJ1-2	TRBV28	NA	TRBD1	TGTGCCAGCAGTTTCCCCTTGGACAGGGCGTATGGCTACACCTTC	CASSFPLDRAYGYTF
TRBJ2-2	TRBV6-6	NA	NA	TGTGCCAGCAGCCCGGACAGTTCCACCGGGGAGCTGTTTTTT	CASSPDSSTGELFF
TRBJ2-1	TRBV19	NA	NA	TGTGCCAGTAGTATCGGCGGATCCTACAATGAGCAGTTCTTC	CASSIGGSYNEQFF
TRBJ2-1	TRBV4-2	NA	TRBD2	TGTGCCAGCAGCCAAGGACTAGCGGGGTTCGAGCAGTTCTTC	CASSQGLAGFEQFF
TRBJ2-1	TRBV9	NA	NA	TGTGCCAGCAGCGTAGGGGGGGAGGTTAACAATGAGCAGTTCTTC	CASSVGGEVNNEQFF
TRBJ2-1	TRBV4-3	NA	NA	TGCGCCAGCAGCCAAGACAGTTACAATGAGCAGTTCTTC	CASSQDSYNEQFF
TRBJ2-2	TRBV5-1	NA	TRBD1	TGCGCCAGCAGCTCCCCCGGGACAGGGACCAACACCGGGGAGCTGTTTTTT	CASSSPGTGTNTGELFF
TRBJ1-6	TRBV4-1	NA	TRBD1	TGCGCCAGCAGCCAAGGACAGGGGGCCGTAGATTCACCCCTCCACTTT	CASSQGQGAVDSPLHF
TRBJ2-5	TRBV6-5	NA	TRBD2	TGTGCCAGCAGGTCCGGGACTAGTACGTTGGAGACCCAGTACTTC	CASRSGTSTLETQYF
TRBJ2-1	TRBV27	NA	TRBD1	TGTGCCAGCAGTTTATTGGCAGGGGGCGGAAATGAGCAGTTCTTC	CASSLLAGGGNEQFF
TRBJ1-5	TRBV6-6	NA	TRBD1	TGTGCCAGCAGAGACAGGGTAGACCAGCCCCAGCATTTT	CASRDRVDQPQHF
TRBJ1-4	TRBV6-6	NA	TRBD1	TGTGCCAGCAGGGACAGGGCAGGGGCAACTAATGAAAAACTGTTTTTT	CASRDRAGATNEKLFF
TRBJ2-7	TRBV10-3	once	NA	TGTGCCATCAGTGAGGGAACTACGGAGCAGTACTTC	CAISEGTTEQYF
TRBJ2-5	TRBV12-5	NA	TRBD2	TGTGCTAGTGCCGCCTCTCCGGGACTAGCGGGAGGGTTGCAAGAGACCCAGTACTTC	CASAASPGLAGGLQETQYF
TRBJ2-4	TRBV27	NA	NA	TGTGCCAGCAGTTTGAGTCCCTTAAACATTCAGTACTTC	CASSLSPLNIQYF
TRBJ2-2	TRBV7-2	NA	TRBD2	TGTGCCAGCAGCTTAGCGCCGGGGGGGCGAAAAAACACCGGGGAGCTGTTTTTT	CASSLAPGGRKNTGELFF
TRBJ1-1	TRBV27	NA	TRBD1	TGTGCCAGCAGTCCGAGGACAGGGGAGACTGAAGCTTTCTTT	CASSPRTGETEAFF
TRBJ1-5	TRBV27	NA	NA	TGTGCCAGCAGTTTAATCGGTGAGCCCCAGCATTTT	CASSLIGEPQHF
TRBJ2-1	TRBV7-3	once	TRBD2	TGTGCCAGCAGCTCCCAGGCCAGCGGGATCGGGGGTGATGAGCAGTTCTTC	CASSSQASGIGGDEQFF
TRBJ2-3	TRBV6-2/TRBV6-3	NA	NA	TGTGCCAGCAGCCAGACAGGACATACGCAGTATTTT	CASSQTGHTQYF
TRBJ2-5	TRBV3-1/TRBV3-2	NA	TRBD2	TGTGCCAGCAGCCCCCGGGGGGGGAAAGAGACCCAGTACTTC	CASSPRGGKETQYF
TRBJ2-7	TRBV7-3	once	TRBD1	TGTGCCAGCAGCTTAGGGGCAGGGGGTTCCTACGAGCAGTACTTC	CASSLGAGGSYEQYF
TRBJ2-1	TRBV19	NA	TRBD2	TGTGCCAGTAGTATTTACACTAGCGGGGGAGGGAATGAGCAGTTCTTC	CASSIYTSGGGNEQFF
TRBJ1-6	TRBV6-5	NA	TRBD1	TGTGCCAGCAGTTACTCCGACAGGGACAATTCACCCCTCCACTTT	CASSYSDRDNSPLHF
TRBJ1-2	TRBV19	few	TRBD1	TGTGCCAGTAGTTACGGACGACAGGGTAACTATGGCTACACCTTC	CASSYGRQGNYGYTF
TRBJ1-1	TRBV6-2/TRBV6-3	few	NA	TGTGCCAGCAGTTACTCACTGGGAGGTAACACTGAAGCTTTCTTT	CASSYSLGGNTEAFF
TRBJ2-7	TRBV7-2	NA	NA	TGTGCCAGCAGCCGGTCAGGAGGATCGCTCTCCTACGAGCAGTACTTC	CASSRSGGSLSYEQYF
TRBJ2-6	TRBV25-1	NA	TRBD2	TGTGCCAGCAGTGAATTGGGAGGGTCTGGGGCCAACGTCCTGACTTTC	CASSELGGSGANVLTF
TRBJ2-7	TRBV7-2	NA	NA	TGTGCCAGCAGCTTAAGCTGGCTAGCCTACGAGCAGTACTTC	CASSLSWLAYEQYF
TRBJ1-2	TRBV30	NA	NA	TGTGCCACCACCTCTCCGGAGTTGAATAATGCTAACTATGGCTACACCTTC	CATTSPELNNANYGYTF
TRBJ2-5	TRBV4-1	NA	TRBD1	TGCGCCAGCAGCCCGCCAACAGGGGTAGAGACCCAGTACTTC	CASSPPTGVETQYF
TRBJ1-1	TRBV6-5	NA	NA	TGTGCCAGCAGCCATAAGGGGAGGGCTGCTTTCTTT	CASSHKGRAAFF
TRBJ2-2	TRBV11-3	few	NA	TGTGCCAGCAGCTTAGGGCTAGCGAACACCGGGGAGCTGTTTTTT	CASSLGLANTGELFF
TRBJ2-2	TRBV5-1	NA	NA	TGCGCCAGCAGCTTACCGGGAAACGGAAGGAGGGTAGTGAACACCGGGGAGCTGTTTTTT	CASSLPGNGRRVVNTGELFF
TRBJ1-3	TRBV10-3	once	TRBD1	TGTGCCATCAGTGAGATAGGGGGCCTATCTGGAAACACCATATATTTT	CAISEIGGLSGNTIYF
TRBJ1-1	TRBV6-5	NA	TRBD1	TGTGCCAGCAGCTTTAACAGGGGGCGTTTTTCTGAAGCTTTCTTT	CASSFNRGRFSEAFF
TRBJ1-3	TRBV21-1	NA	NA	TGTGCCAGCAGCAAATGGAGAAATCCGGGAAAACCAAAGAGCTCTGGAAACACCATATATTTT	CASSKWRNPGKPKSSGNTIYF
TRBJ2-2	TRBV12-5	NA	NA	TGTGCTAGTGGTTTGGTAGGAGGGACCGGGGAGCTGTTTTTT	CASGLVGGTGELFF
TRBJ1-1	TRBV19	NA	NA	TGTGCCAGTAGTGCACGCGGAAGGCCGGGGGTGAACACTGAAGCTTTCTTT	CASSARGRPGVNTEAFF
TRBJ2-3	TRBV29-1	NA	NA	TGCAGCGTGGGGGCTTCCCACCGCACAGATACGCAGTATTTT	CSVGASHRTDTQYF
TRBJ2-6	TRBV30	once	NA	TGTGCCTGGGATGCCGGTTTCTCTGGGGCCAACGTCCTGACTTTC	CAWDAGFSGANVLTF
TRBJ2-2	TRBV7-9	few	NA	TGTGCCAGCAGCCGTCGGACACAAAGGAACACCGGGGAGCTGTTTTTT	CASSRRTQRNTGELFF